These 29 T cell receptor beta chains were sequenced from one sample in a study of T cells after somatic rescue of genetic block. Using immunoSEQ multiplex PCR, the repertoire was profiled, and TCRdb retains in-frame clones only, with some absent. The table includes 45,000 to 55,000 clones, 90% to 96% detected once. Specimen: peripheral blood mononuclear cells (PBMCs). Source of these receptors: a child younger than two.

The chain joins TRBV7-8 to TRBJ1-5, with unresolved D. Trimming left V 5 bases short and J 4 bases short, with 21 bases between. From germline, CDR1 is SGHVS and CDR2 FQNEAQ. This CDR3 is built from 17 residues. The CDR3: CASSPFRQLESNQPQHF. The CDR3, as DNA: TGTGCCAGCAGCCCCTTCCGGCAGCTAGAGTCTAATCAGCCCCAGCATTTT.

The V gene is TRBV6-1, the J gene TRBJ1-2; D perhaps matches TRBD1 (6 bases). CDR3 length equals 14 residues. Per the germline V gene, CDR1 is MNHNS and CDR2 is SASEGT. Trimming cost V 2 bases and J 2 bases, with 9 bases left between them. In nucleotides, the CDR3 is TGTGCCAGCAGTGAAAACCAGGGGAACTATGGCTACACCTTC. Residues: CASSENQGNYGYTF.

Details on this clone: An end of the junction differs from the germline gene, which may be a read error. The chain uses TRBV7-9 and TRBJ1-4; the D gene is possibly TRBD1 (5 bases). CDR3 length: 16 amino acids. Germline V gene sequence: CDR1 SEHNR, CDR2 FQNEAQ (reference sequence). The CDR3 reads CASTLGRAGTNEKLFF. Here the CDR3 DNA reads TGTGCCAGCACCTTAGGTCGGGCAGGGACTAATGAAAAACTGTTTTTT.

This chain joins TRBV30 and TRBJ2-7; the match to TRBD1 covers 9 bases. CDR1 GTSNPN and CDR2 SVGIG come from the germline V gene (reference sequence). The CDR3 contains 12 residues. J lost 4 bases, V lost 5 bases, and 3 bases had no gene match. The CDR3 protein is CAWSGQGYEQYF. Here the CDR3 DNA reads TGTGCCTGGTCGGGACAGGGATACGAGCAGTACTTC.

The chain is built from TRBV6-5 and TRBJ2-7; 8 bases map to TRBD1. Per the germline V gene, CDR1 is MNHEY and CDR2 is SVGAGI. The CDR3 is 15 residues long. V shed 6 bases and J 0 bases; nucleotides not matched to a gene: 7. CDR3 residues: CASSLDRGPSYEQYF. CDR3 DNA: TGTGCCAGCAGCTTAGACAGGGGCCCCTCCTACGAGCAGTACTTC.

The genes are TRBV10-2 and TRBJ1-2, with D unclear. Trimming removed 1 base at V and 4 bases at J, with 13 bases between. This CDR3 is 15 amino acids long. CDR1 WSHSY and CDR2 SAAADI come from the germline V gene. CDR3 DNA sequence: TGCGCCAGCAGTGAGTTTCTTGGGCGGATCTATGGCTACACCTTC. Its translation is CASSEFLGRIYGYTF.

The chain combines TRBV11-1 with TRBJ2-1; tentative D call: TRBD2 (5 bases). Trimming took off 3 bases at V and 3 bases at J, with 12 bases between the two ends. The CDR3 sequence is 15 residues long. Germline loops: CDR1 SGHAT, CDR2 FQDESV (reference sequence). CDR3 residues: CASSFSGLFYNEQFF. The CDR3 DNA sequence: TGTGCCAGCAGCTTCAGCGGACTCTTCTACAATGAGCAGTTCTTC.

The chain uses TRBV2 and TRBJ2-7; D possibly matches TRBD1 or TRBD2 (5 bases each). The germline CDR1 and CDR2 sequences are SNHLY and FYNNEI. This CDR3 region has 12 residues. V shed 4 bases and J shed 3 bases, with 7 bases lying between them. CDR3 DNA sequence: TGTGCCAGCAGTGGGGACGGCTACGAGCAGTACTTC. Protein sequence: CASSGDGYEQYF.

The CDR3 coding sequence is TGTGCCAGCAGGATTATCCGGGACAGGGGGCCAAATCAGCCCCAGCATTTT. Protein: CASRIIRDRGPNQPQHF. The chain couples TRBV7-9 to TRBJ1-5; the match to TRBD1 covers 12 bases. The germline gives CDR1 SEHNR, CDR2 FQNEAQ (reference sequence). The CDR3 has 17 residues. The junction had 10 bases not matched to a gene; V was cut back by 6 bases and J by 4 bases.

The CDR3 sequence is CASSEFSGAGSPLHF. DNA for the CDR3: TGTGCCAGCAGTGAATTCTCCGGGGCCGGATCACCCCTCCACTTT. The chain is built from TRBV25-1 and TRBJ1-6; D may be TRBD1 (5 bases). Deletions cut 1 base from V and 10 bases from J, with 14 bases between. From germline, CDR1 is MGHDK and CDR2 SYGVNS. This CDR3 comprises 15 residues. Together with reference TRBV25-1 and TRBJ1-6, the CDR3 gives the full variable domain: EADIYQTPRYLVIGTGKKITLECSQTMGHDKMYWYQQDPGMELHLIHYSYGVNSTEKGDLSSESTVSRIRTEHFPLTLESARPSHTSQYLCASSEFSGAGSPLHFGNGTRLTVT.

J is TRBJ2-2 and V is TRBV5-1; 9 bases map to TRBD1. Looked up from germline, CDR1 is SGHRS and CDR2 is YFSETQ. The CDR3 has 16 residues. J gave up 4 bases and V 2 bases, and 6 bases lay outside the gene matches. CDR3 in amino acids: CASSFLVGQGTGELFF. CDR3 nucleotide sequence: TGCGCCAGCAGCTTCTTGGTGGGACAGGGCACCGGGGAGCTGTTTTTT.

The CDR3 sequence: CASSLDSDYMNTEAFF. In DNA form, the CDR3 reads TGTGCCAGCAGCTTAGATTCAGATTACATGAACACTGAAGCTTTCTTT. The chain uses TRBV11-2 and TRBJ1-1; D unclear. CDR3 length: 16 residues. V was clipped by 0 bases and J by 0 bases, with 11 bases between them. Per the germline V gene, CDR1 is SGHAT and CDR2 is FQNNGV.

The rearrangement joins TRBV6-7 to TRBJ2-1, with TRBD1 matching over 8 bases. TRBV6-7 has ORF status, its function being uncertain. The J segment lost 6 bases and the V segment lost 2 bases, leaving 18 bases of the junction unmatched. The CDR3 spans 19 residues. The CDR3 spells CASSYPDRVARNEANEQFF. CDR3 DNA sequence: TGTGCCAGCAGTTACCCGGACAGGGTGGCCAGAAATGAGGCCAATGAGCAGTTCTTC.

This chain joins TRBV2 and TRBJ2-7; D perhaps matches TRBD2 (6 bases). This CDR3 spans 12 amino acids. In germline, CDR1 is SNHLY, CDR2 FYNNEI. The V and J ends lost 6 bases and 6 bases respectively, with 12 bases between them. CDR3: CASSLTSPEQYF. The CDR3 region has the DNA TGTGCCAGCAGCCTCACTAGCCCCGAGCAGTACTTC. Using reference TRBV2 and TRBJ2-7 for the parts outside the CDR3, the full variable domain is EPEVTQTPSHQVTQMGQEVILRCVPISNHLYFYWYRQILGQKVEFLVSFYNNEISEKSEIFDDQFSVERPDGSNFTLKIRSTKLEDSAMYFCASSLTSPEQYFGPGTRLTVT.

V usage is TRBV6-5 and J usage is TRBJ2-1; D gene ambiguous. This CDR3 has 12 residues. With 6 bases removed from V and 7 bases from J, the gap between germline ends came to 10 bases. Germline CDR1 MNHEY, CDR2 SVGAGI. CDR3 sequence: CASSHGWNEQFF. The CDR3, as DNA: TGTGCCAGCAGCCACGGGTGGAATGAGCAGTTCTTC.

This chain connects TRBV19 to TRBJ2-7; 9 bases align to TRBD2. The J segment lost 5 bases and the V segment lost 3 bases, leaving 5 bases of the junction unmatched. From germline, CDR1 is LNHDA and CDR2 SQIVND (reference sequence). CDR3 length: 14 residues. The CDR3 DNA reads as TGTGCCAGTAGTATTGCGGGAGGGCACAACGAGCAGTACTTC. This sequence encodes CASSIAGGHNEQYF.

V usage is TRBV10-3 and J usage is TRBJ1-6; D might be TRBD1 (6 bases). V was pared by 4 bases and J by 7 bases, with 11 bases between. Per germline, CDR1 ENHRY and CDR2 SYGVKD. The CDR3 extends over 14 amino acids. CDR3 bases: TGTGCCATCAGTGCCAGGGGCTGGAATTCACCCCTCCACTTT. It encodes CAISARGWNSPLHF.

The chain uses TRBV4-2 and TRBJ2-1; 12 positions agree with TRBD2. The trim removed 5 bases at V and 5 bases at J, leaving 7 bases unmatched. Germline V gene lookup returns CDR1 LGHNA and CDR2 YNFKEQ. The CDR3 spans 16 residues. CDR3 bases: TGTGCCAGCAGCGCTCGACTAGCGGGAGACGACAATGAGCAGTTCTTC. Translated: CASSARLAGDDNEQFF.

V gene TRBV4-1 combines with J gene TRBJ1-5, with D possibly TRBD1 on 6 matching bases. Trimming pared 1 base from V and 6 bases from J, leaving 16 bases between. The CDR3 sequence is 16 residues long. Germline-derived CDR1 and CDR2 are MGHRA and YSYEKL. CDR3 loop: CASSQVEGVSRQPQHF. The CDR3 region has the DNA TGCGCCAGCAGCCAAGTAGAGGGGGTCTCTCGTCAGCCCCAGCATTTT.

The CDR3 sequence is CASMDTSDRGYEQYF. As DNA, the CDR3 is TGTGCCAGCATGGACACGTCGGACAGAGGATACGAGCAGTACTTC. This sequence joins TRBV28 and TRBJ2-7, with D possibly matching TRBD1 (6 bases). The CDR3 covers 15 residues. The V and J ends lost 7 bases and 4 bases respectively, with 20 bases between them. Germline V gene data show CDR1 as MDHEN and CDR2 as SYDVKM.

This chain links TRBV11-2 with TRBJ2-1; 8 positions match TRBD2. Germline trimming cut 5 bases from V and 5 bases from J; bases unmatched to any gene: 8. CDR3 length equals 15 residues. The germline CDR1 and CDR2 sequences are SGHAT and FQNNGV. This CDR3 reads CASSERTSWNNEQFF. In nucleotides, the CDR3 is TGTGCCAGCAGCGAACGGACTAGCTGGAACAATGAGCAGTTCTTC.

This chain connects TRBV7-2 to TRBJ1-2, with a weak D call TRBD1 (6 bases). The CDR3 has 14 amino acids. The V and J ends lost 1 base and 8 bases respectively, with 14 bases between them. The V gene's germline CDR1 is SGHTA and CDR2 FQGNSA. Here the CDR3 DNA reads TGTGCCAGCAGCTTAGTGGGGAGGGGGGACGGCTACACCTTC. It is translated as CASSLVGRGDGYTF.

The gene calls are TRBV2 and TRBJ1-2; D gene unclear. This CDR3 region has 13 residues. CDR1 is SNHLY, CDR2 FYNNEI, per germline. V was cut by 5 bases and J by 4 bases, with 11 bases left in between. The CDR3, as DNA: TGTGCCAGCAGTCCAGACGGCAGCTATGGCTACACCTTC. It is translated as CASSPDGSYGYTF.

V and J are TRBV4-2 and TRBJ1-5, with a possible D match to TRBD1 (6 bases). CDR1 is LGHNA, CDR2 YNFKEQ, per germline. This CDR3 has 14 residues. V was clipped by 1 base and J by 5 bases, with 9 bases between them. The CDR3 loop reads CASSQGQGHQPQHF. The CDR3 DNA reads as TGTGCCAGCAGCCAAGGTCAGGGGCATCAGCCCCAGCATTTT.

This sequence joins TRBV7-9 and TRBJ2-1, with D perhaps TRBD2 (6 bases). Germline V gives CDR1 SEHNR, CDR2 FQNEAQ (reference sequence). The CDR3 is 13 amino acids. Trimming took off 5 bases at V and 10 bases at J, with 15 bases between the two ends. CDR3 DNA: TGTGCCAGCAGCCTGGGACTTTTAAACGAGCAGTTCTTC. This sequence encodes CASSLGLLNEQFF.

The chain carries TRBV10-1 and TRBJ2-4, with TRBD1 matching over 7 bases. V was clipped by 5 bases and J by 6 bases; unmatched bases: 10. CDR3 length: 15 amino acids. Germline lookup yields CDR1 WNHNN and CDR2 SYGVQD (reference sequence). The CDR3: CASSPGRGQLNIQYF. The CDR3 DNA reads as TGCGCCAGCAGTCCCGGAAGGGGACAGCTAAACATTCAGTACTTC.

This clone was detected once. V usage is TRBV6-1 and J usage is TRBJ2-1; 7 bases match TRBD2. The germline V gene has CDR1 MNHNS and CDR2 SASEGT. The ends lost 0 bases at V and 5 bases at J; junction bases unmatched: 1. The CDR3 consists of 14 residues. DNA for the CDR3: TGTGCCAGCAGTGAAGCGGGAGGGCACAATGAGCAGTTCTTC. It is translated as CASSEAGGHNEQFF.

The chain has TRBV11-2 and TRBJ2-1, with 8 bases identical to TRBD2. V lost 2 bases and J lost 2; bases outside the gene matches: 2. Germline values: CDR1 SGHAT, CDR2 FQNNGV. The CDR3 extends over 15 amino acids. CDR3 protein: CASSLPGGTYNEQFF. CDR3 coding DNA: TGTGCCAGCAGCTTACCGGGAGGGACCTACAATGAGCAGTTCTTC.

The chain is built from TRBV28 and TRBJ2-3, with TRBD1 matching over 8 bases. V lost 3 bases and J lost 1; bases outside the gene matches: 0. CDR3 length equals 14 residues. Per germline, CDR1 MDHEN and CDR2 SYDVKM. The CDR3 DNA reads TGTGCCAGCAGTTTGGGACAGGGCACAGATACGCAGTATTTT. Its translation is CASSLGQGTDTQYF.